This T cell receptor (beta chain) was sequenced for a study of T cells expressing NK-cell markers. TCRdb reanalyzed the 5' RACE reads and collapses them to one entry per CDR3 protein, without DNA. The ten top clones account for about 7.1%, within a sample of under 500,000 distinct CDR3 sequences. CDR1 MDHEN and CDR2 SYDVKM come from the germline V gene. This CDR3 is 14 amino acids long. This clonotype was obtained from a woman between 18 and 75 years old in good health. The sequencing sample was made of blood T cells: a sorted CD56 or NKG2C T cell subset, CD4+ or CD8+ T cells, or bulk PBMC T cells (not recorded which). The chain couples TRBV28 to TRBJ1-1; no DNA is available, so the TRBD1 call from TCRdb remains unchecked. The chain's CDR3 is CAGRPGGPTTEAFF.